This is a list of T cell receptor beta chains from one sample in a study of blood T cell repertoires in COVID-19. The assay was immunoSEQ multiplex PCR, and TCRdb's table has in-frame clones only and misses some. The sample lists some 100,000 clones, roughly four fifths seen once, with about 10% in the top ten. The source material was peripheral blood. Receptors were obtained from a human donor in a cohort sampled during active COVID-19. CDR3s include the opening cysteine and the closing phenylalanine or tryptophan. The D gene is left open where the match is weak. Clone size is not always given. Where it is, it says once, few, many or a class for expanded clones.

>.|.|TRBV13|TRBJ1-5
CASSRRDKPNQPQHF
TGTGCCAGCAGCCGACGGGACAAACCCAATCAGCCCCAGCATTTT
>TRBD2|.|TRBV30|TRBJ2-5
CAWSGSAGGTQYF
TGTGCCTGGAGTGGTTCGGCGGGAGGGACCCAGTACTTC
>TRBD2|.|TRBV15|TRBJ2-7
CATSREPSGAYEQYF
TGTGCCACCAGCAGAGAGCCTAGCGGGGCCTACGAGCAGTACTTC
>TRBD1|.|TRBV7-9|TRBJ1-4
CASSYQILTTGGVGEKLFF
TGTGCCAGCAGCTACCAGATCTTGACGACAGGGGGAGTTGGTGAAAAACTGTTTTTT
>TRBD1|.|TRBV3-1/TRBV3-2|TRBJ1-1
CASSPGTEGGGAFF
TGTGCCAGCAGTCCCGGGACAGAGGGCGGGGGGGCTTTCTTT
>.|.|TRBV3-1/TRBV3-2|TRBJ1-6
CASSRPGYSLHF
TGTGCCAGCAGCCGCCCAGGTTATTCCCTCCACTTT
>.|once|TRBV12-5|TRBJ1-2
CASVSDLMVLGTYGYTF
TGTGCTAGTGTCTCAGACCTCATGGTACTGGGCACCTATGGCTACACCTTC
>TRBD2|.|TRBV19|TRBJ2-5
CASSRGTSRQETQYF
TGTGCCAGTAGTAGAGGGACTAGCAGACAAGAGACCCAGTACTTC
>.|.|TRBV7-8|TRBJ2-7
CASSFGRLIQDYEQYF
TGTGCCAGCAGCTTTGGCAGGCTCATACAGGACTACGAGCAGTACTTC
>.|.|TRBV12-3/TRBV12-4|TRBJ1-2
CASREEGGYGYTF
TGTGCCAGCAGAGAAGAAGGGGGCTATGGCTACACCTTC
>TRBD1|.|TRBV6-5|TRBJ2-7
CASRQGVVEQYF
TGTGCCAGCAGGCAGGGGGTCGTGGAGCAGTACTTC
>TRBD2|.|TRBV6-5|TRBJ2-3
CASGSGGAGADTQYF
TGTGCCAGCGGTAGCGGGGGGGCTGGGGCAGATACGCAGTATTTT
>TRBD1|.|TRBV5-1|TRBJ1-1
CASSSTRSGTGVMNTEAFF
TGCGCCAGCAGCTCGACACGATCCGGGACAGGGGTCATGAACACTGAAGCTTTCTTT
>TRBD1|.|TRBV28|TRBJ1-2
CASSLRKGAYGYTF
TGTGCCAGCAGTTTAAGAAAGGGGGCCTATGGCTACACCTTC
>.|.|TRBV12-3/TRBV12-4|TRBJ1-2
CASTLGGRGYTF
TGTGCCAGCACCTTAGGGGGTAGGGGCTACACCTTC
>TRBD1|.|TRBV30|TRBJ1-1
CAWSLPGQQNTEAFF
TGTGCCTGGTCCCTTCCGGGACAGCAGAACACTGAAGCTTTCTTT
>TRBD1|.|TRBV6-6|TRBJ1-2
CASSQTGEGYGYTF
TGTGCCAGCAGCCAGACAGGGGAGGGCTATGGCTACACCTTC
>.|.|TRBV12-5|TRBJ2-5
CASGVQGSREETQYF
TGTGCTAGTGGTGTACAGGGTTCAAGAGAAGAGACCCAGTACTTC
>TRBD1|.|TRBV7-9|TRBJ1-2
CASSPGGYGYTF
TGTGCCAGCAGCCCAGGGGGCTATGGCTACACCTTC
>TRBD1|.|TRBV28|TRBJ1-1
CASTPGSRGVTEAFF
TGTGCCAGCACTCCGGGATCCAGGGGGGTTACTGAAGCTTTCTTT
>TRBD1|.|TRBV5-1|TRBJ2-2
CASSGQGEGGELFF
TGCGCCAGCAGCGGACAGGGGGAAGGAGGGGAGCTGTTTTTT
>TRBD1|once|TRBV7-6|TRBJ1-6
CASSLTRQGAGSPLHF
TGTGCCAGCAGTCTCACCCGACAGGGGGCTGGGTCACCCCTCCACTTT
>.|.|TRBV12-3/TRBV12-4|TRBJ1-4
CASSDRGKLFF
TGTGCCAGCAGCGACCGAGGAAAACTGTTTTTT
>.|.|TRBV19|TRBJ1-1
CASSMIGHTEAFF
TGTGCCAGTAGTATGATCGGTCACACTGAAGCTTTCTTT
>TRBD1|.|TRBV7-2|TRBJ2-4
CASSLDRGSNIQYF
TGTGCCAGCAGCTTGGACAGGGGAAGTAACATTCAGTACTTC
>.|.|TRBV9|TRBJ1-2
CASSSRGGDLGYTF
TGTGCCAGCAGCTCGAGAGGAGGGGACTTGGGCTACACCTTC
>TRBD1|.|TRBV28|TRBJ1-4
CASSTPQGSEKLFF
TGTGCCAGCAGTACCCCACAGGGGAGTGAAAAACTGTTTTTT
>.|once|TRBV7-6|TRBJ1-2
CASSLGGALGGYTF
TGTGCCAGCAGCCTGGGGGGAGCCCTAGGTGGCTACACCTTC
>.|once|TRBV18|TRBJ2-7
CASSPRGVSSYEQYF
TGTGCCAGCTCACCACGGGGGGTGAGCTCCTACGAGCAGTACTTC
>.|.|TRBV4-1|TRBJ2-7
CASSPESGRPQAYEQYF
TGCGCCAGCAGCCCCGAAAGCGGGCGCCCACAGGCCTACGAGCAGTACTTC
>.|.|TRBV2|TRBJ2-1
CASGQGGGLYNEQFF
TGTGCCAGCGGACAGGGAGGGGGATTATACAATGAGCAGTTCTTC
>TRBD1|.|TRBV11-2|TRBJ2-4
CASSSGRDRGNYIQYF
TGTGCCAGCAGTTCAGGGAGGGACAGGGGGAACTACATTCAGTACTTC
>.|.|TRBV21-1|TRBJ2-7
CASSSLSGQGPYEQYF
TGTGCCAGCAGCTCCCTCTCGGGACAGGGTCCCTACGAGCAGTACTTC
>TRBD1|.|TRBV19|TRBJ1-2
CAPGGDRGGYGYTF
TGTGCCCCCGGTGGGGACAGGGGTGGCTATGGCTACACCTTC
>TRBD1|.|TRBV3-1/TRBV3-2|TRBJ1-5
CASSQADRHNQPQHF
TGTGCCAGCAGCCAGGCGGACAGGCACAATCAGCCCCAGCATTTT
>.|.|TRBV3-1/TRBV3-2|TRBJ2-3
CASKRRDSGDTQYF
TGTGCCAGCAAGCGGCGGGACTCCGGAGATACGCAGTATTTT
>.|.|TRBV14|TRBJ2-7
CASSQGRGLLEQYF
TGTGCCAGCAGCCAGGGAAGGGGACTGCTCGAGCAGTACTTC
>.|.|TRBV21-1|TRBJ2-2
CASSKAPGGTTGELFF
TGTGCCAGCAGCAAAGCCCCGGGGGGGACCACCGGGGAGCTGTTTTTT
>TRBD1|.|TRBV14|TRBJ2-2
CASSQSRGRTNTGELFF
TGTGCCAGCAGCCAATCCAGGGGGCGAACGAACACCGGGGAGCTGTTTTTT
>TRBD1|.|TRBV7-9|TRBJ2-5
CASSWVGQGKETQYF
TGTGCCAGCAGCTGGGTGGGACAGGGAAAAGAGACCCAGTACTTC
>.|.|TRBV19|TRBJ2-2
CASSIGGNTGELFF
TGTGCCAGTAGTATAGGCGGGAACACCGGGGAGCTGTTTTTT
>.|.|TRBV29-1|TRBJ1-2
CSVSPTGRYGYTF
TGCAGCGTCTCACCGACAGGACGGTATGGCTACACCTTC
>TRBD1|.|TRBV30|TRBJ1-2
CAWSVWTGDSNYGYTF
TGTGCCTGGAGTGTGTGGACAGGCGATTCTAACTATGGCTACACCTTC
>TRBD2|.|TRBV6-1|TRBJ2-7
CASSDRGGLNYEQYF
TGTGCCAGCAGTGATCGCGGGGGACTTAACTACGAGCAGTACTTC
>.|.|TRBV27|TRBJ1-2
CASSLKRSQGWTF
TGTGCCAGCAGTTTGAAACGGAGTCAGGGTTGGACCTTC
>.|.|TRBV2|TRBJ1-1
CASSETESLNTEAFF
TGTGCCAGCAGTGAGACAGAAAGCTTGAACACTGAAGCTTTCTTT
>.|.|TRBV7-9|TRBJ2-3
CASSIPNSDYTDTQYF
TGTGCCAGCAGCATACCGAACTCCGACTACACAGATACGCAGTATTTT
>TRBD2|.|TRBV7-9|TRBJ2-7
CASSPVASGVYYEQYF
TGTGCCAGCAGCCCCGTGGCTAGCGGGGTTTACTACGAGCAGTACTTC
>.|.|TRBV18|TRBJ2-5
CASSLNEETQYF
TGTGCCAGCTCACTAAATGAAGAGACCCAGTACTTC
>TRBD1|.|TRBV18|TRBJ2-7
CASSPTDRGYEQYF
TGTGCCAGCTCACCAACGGACAGGGGTTACGAGCAGTACTTC
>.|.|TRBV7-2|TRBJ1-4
CASSLGQGSNEKLFF
TGTGCCAGCAGCTTAGGGCAGGGGAGTAATGAAAAACTGTTTTTT
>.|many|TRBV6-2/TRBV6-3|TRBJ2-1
CASSYSQGLSNEQFF
TGTGCCAGCAGTTACTCTCAGGGGCTAAGCAATGAGCAGTTCTTC
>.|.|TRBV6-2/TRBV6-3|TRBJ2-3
CASSTPLTDTQYF
TGTGCCAGCAGTACTCCCTTGACAGATACGCAGTATTTT
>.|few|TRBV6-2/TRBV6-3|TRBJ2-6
CASSYAGSGANVLTF
TGTGCCAGCAGTTACGCAGGGTCTGGGGCCAACGTCCTGACTTTC
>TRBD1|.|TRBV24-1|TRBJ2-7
CATSAKGQGFFTYYEQYF
TGTGCCACCAGTGCTAAAGGACAGGGGTTTTTTACTTACTACGAGCAGTACTTC
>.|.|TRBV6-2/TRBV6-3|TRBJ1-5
CASSPGQSNQPQHF
TGTGCCAGCAGCCCCGGACAGAGCAATCAGCCCCAGCATTTT
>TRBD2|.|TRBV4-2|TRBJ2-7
CASSQEPGLANEQYF
TGTGCCAGCAGCCAAGAGCCGGGACTAGCAAACGAGCAGTACTTC
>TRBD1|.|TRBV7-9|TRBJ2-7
CASSLGTDSYEQYF
TGTGCCAGCAGCTTGGGGACAGATTCCTACGAGCAGTACTTC
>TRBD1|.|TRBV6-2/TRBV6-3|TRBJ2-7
CASRPPGQVTYEQYF
TGTGCCAGCAGACCTCCGGGACAGGTGACCTACGAGCAGTACTTC